A single sample gave rise to the 29 T cell receptor beta chains below, sequenced in a study of vaccination and CD4 T cells after COVID-19 (dated by TCRdb to between 2021 and 2023). The sample's treatment or condition label is to be understood as: roughly 10-day PBMC culture with coronavirus spike peptide pools or control peptides (ViraFEST assay). These receptors have no identified antigens. Libraries were constructed by PCR. The listed sequencing device is Illumina iSeq 100. DNA from cultured CD4+ T cells was subjected to TCR sequencing with the Oncomine TCR Beta short-read assay at the Johns Hopkins FTIC core. Starting from the raw public reads, TCRdb applied fastp trimming at Q25, assembled clones with MiXCR and retained in-frame beta chains. One record per CDR3 amino acid sequence lists the most common genes and DNA. The sample table contains roughly 11,000 distinct CDR3 sequences; only one count was recorded for roughly 61% of them. 26% of the sample goes to the ten largest clones.

Sequenced: CD4+ T cells from blood, cultured in vitro. These receptors were taken from a human donor who had recovered from COVID-19.

V usage is TRBV4-3 and J usage is TRBJ2-2; 9 bases fit TRBD1. With V trimmed by 1 base and J by 7 bases, 10 bases remained unmatched. The CDR3 consists of 17 residues. Germline V CDR1 and CDR2: LGHNA, YSLEER. The CDR3 nucleotides read TGCGCCAGCAGCCAAGTCCTTACAGGGGGCGCGAACGGGGAGCTGTTTTTT. This codes for CASSQVLTGGANGELFF.

The chain couples TRBV27 to TRBJ2-1; 16 nucleotides agree with TRBD2. The V gene end was trimmed by 7 bases and the J gene end by 10 bases; junction bases not matched to a gene: 13. Germline V CDR1 and CDR2: MNHEY, SMNVEV (reference sequence). The CDR3 loop spans 17 amino acids. CDR3 nucleotide sequence: TGTGCCAGCACTACAACTCATGGGACTAGCGGGAGGGGGGAGCAGTTCTTC. Translation: CASTTTHGTSGRGEQFF.

This chain joins TRBV19 and TRBJ1-6; 8 bases agree with TRBD1. Germline CDR1 is LNHDA and CDR2 is SQIVND (reference sequence). Trimming at V came to 8 bases and at J to 0 bases, leaving 6 bases not matched to a gene. The CDR3 length is 16 residues. The CDR3 coding sequence is TGTGCCAGTTCGCCAGGGGGCGCCTCCTATAATTCACCCCTCCACTTT. This sequence encodes CASSPGGASYNSPLHF.

This clonotype occurred a few times. The chain is built from TRBV20-1 and TRBJ1-1; a weak D match, TRBD1 (5 bases). The germline V gene encodes CDR1 DFQATT and CDR2 SNEGSKA (reference sequence). The CDR3 has 14 residues. The V and J ends lost 2 bases and 0 bases respectively, with 10 bases between them. The CDR3: CSARTGHLNTEAFF. In DNA form, the CDR3 reads TGCAGTGCTAGAACCGGACACTTGAACACTGAAGCTTTCTTT.

The rearrangement uses TRBV24-1 and TRBJ2-1; TRBD2 aligns across 13 bases. With V trimmed by 4 bases and J by 2 bases, 1 base remained unmatched. Germline values: CDR1 KGHDR, CDR2 SFDVKD. This CDR3 is 16 amino acids long. CDR3 protein: CATSDGLAGAYNEQFF. For the CDR3, the DNA is TGTGCCACCAGTGACGGACTAGCGGGAGCCTACAATGAGCAGTTCTTC.

The chain couples TRBV19 to TRBJ1-3, with D hard to call. Trimming stripped 3 bases from V and 1 base from J, with 7 bases between. The CDR3 totals 14 residues. Germline values: CDR1 LNHDA, CDR2 SQIVND (reference sequence). CDR3 in DNA: TGTGCCAGTAGTATGGCGCAGTCTGGAAACACCATATATTTT. Residues: CASSMAQSGNTIYF.

This sequence joins TRBV27 and TRBJ1-4; D is undetermined. V lost 6 bases and J 3 bases, leaving 14 bases between the germline ends. The germline V gene has CDR1 MNHEY and CDR2 SMNVEV (reference sequence). The CDR3 is 15 amino acids. The CDR3 DNA is TGTGCCAGCAGCCGTGGGGATTCGGCTAATGAAAAACTGTTTTTT. Its translation is CASSRGDSANEKLFF.

This clonotype appeared once. The chain combines TRBV19 with TRBJ2-7; D is ambiguous. CDR3 length: 14 amino acids. The germline gives CDR1 LNHDA, CDR2 SQIVND (reference sequence). V was pared by 1 base and J by 0 bases, with 7 bases between. The CDR3 spells CASSIGRNSYEQYF. The DNA of the CDR3 is TGTGCCAGTAGTATAGGTCGTAACTCCTACGAGCAGTACTTC. Drawing the rest from reference TRBV19 and TRBJ2-7, the complete variable domain is DGGITQSPKYLFRKEGQNVTLSCEQNLNHDAMYWYRQDPGQGLRLIYYSQIVNDFQKGDIAEGYSVSREKKESFPLTVTSAQKNPTAFYLCASSIGRNSYEQYFGPGTRLTVT.

The V gene is TRBV19, the J gene TRBJ2-3; D is ambiguous. The CDR3 loop spans 13 amino acids. V dropped 4 bases and J dropped 2 bases, with 7 bases sitting between them. Germline V gene lookup returns CDR1 LNHDA and CDR2 SQIVND (reference sequence). The CDR3, as DNA: TGTGCCAGTAGTAATCTGGCCACAGATACGCAGTATTTT. Translated: CASSNLATDTQYF.

In its sample, this clonotype was seen once. The CDR3 region is CSAREWGGGAQPQHF. For the CDR3, the DNA is TGCAGTGCTAGAGAGTGGGGGGGAGGAGCTCAGCCCCAGCATTTT. This rearrangement joins TRBV20-1 to TRBJ1-5, with D possibly TRBD1 on 5 matching bases. Trimming took 0 bases from V and 6 from J, leaving 15 bases between them. The germline CDR1 and CDR2 sequences are DFQATT and SNEGSKA (reference sequence). The CDR3 loop spans 15 amino acids.

This clonotype was counted between two and nine times. The chain has TRBV6-5 and TRBJ1-5; TRBD1 might be the D (5 bases). V lost 0 bases, J lost 6 bases, and 12 bases lay in between. The length of the CDR3 is 15 residues. CDR1 and CDR2 (germline): MNHEY, SVGAGI. CDR3 region: CASSYSGDGTQPQHF. CDR3 bases: TGTGCCAGCAGTTACTCAGGGGACGGCACTCAGCCCCAGCATTTT.

This chain links TRBV30 with TRBJ1-5; 7 bases line up with TRBD1. Trimming at V came to 0 bases and at J to 5 bases, leaving 4 bases not matched to a gene. This CDR3 is 14 amino acids long. The germline gives CDR1 GTSNPN, CDR2 SVGIG (reference sequence). This CDR3 reads CAWSVQGSYQPQHF. In nucleotides, the CDR3 is TGTGCCTGGAGTGTACAGGGGAGTTATCAGCCCCAGCATTTT.

The V call is TRBV19, the J call TRBJ2-7; D call uncertain. V lost 1 base to trimming and J lost 0 bases, with 10 bases between them. The germline V gene has CDR1 LNHDA and CDR2 SQIVND (reference sequence). This CDR3 contains 15 residues. CDR3 region: CASSIGQAYSYEQYF. CDR3 nucleotides: TGTGCCAGTAGTATAGGTCAGGCCTACTCCTACGAGCAGTACTTC.

This sequence joins TRBV5-4 and TRBJ2-2; 10 bases fit TRBD1. Germline V gene sequence: CDR1 SGHNT, CDR2 YYREEE (reference sequence). The CDR3 is 15 residues long. The trim removed 4 bases at V and 7 bases at J, leaving 7 bases unmatched. The CDR3 DNA reads TGTGCCAGCAGCGCAGGGGACAGGGGTGTCGGGGAGCTGTTTTTT. The encoded protein is CASSAGDRGVGELFF.

The gene calls are TRBV5-8 and TRBJ2-7; unclear D gene. Germline lookup yields CDR1 SGHTS and CDR2 YDEGEE. The V gene lost 4 bases and the J gene lost 1 base, with 9 bases spanning the gap. This CDR3 is built from 13 residues. The CDR3 DNA reads TGTGCCAGCAGCACGCGACATTCCTACGAGCAGTACTTC. Translation: CASSTRHSYEQYF.

The chain recombines TRBV7-3 with TRBJ1-1, with a possible D match to TRBD1 (5 bases). V lost 1 base and J lost 6, with 12 bases in between. Germline assignment: CDR1 SGHTA and CDR2 FQGTGA. The CDR3 contains 14 residues. CDR3 sequence reads: CASSLNGMGAEAFF. DNA of the CDR3: TGTGCCAGCAGCTTAAATGGAATGGGGGCTGAAGCTTTCTTT.

The chain joins TRBV2 to TRBJ2-5; 9 bases map to TRBD2. The CDR3 covers 15 residues. Germline loops: CDR1 SNHLY, CDR2 FYNNEI. Unmatched junction bases numbered 10, after V lost 8 bases and J lost 3 bases. The CDR3 here is CASLLAGGPKETQYF. CDR3 bases: TGTGCCAGCCTTCTGGCGGGGGGGCCCAAAGAGACCCAGTACTTC.

This clonotype was seen only a few times. This rearrangement joins TRBV7-2 to TRBJ1-5; D is uncertain. The V gene's germline CDR1 is SGHTA and CDR2 FQGNSA. The CDR3 totals 15 residues. V was pared by 1 base and J by 6 bases, with 13 bases between. CDR3 amino acids: CASSLVVAGGQPQHF. As DNA, the CDR3 is TGTGCCAGCAGCTTAGTCGTCGCAGGAGGTCAGCCCCAGCATTTT.

The chain is built from TRBV7-8 and TRBJ2-3, with D perhaps matching TRBD2 (5 bases). V lost 5 bases, J lost 5 bases, and 11 bases lay in between. In germline, CDR1 is SGHVS, CDR2 FQNEAQ. The CDR3 sequence is 13 residues long. The CDR3 protein is CASSPPREDTQYF. The CDR3 region has the DNA TGTGCCAGCAGCCCCCCCCGGGAAGATACGCAGTATTTT.

The chain uses TRBV5-1 and TRBJ2-5; D possibly corresponds to TRBD2 (5 bases). The CDR3 covers 15 residues. The germline V gene encodes CDR1 SGHRS and CDR2 YFSETQ. V was trimmed by 0 bases and J by 5 bases, leaving 14 bases between them. The CDR3 loop is CASSLGGVGMETQYF. DNA for the CDR3: TGCGCCAGCAGCTTGGGAGGAGTCGGGATGGAGACCCAGTACTTC.

The CDR3 DNA follows: TGTGCCAGTAGTATGAGGTTAGGGGAGCAGTACTTC. Translating it yields CASSMRLGEQYF. The genes are TRBV19 and TRBJ2-7; D gene uncertain. Trimming pared 3 bases from V and 7 bases from J, leaving 10 bases between. The germline V gene encodes CDR1 LNHDA and CDR2 SQIVND (reference sequence). The CDR3 runs 12 residues. The entire variable domain, with the rest obtained from reference TRBV19 and TRBJ2-7, is as follows: DGGITQSPKYLFRKEGQNVTLSCEQNLNHDAMYWYRQDPGQGLRLIYYSQIVNDFQKGDIAEGYSVSREKKESFPLTVTSAQKNPTAFYLCASSMRLGEQYFGPGTRLTVT.

The chain links TRBV10-3 to TRBJ2-7; maybe TRBD2 (5 bases). CDR1 and CDR2 from the germline V gene are ENHRY and SYGVKD. CDR3 size: 11 residues. V dropped 8 bases and J dropped 3 bases, with 8 bases sitting between them. The CDR3, as DNA: TGTGCCATCGGACTCGACTACGAGCAGTACTTC. Translated: CAIGLDYEQYF.

This clonotype was counted a few times. Here the CDR3 reads CASSPLGYEQYF. The CDR3 coding sequence is TGTGCCAGCAGTCCCCTCGGATACGAGCAGTACTTC. The chain links TRBV27 to TRBJ2-7; D unclear. CDR3 size: 12 residues. Germline V gene sequence: CDR1 MNHEY, CDR2 SMNVEV (reference sequence). Trimming took off 5 bases at V and 4 bases at J, with 9 bases between the two ends.

The chain links TRBV6-1 to TRBJ2-5, with a weak D call TRBD1 (5 bases). The CDR3 extends over 15 amino acids. CDR1 MNHNS and CDR2 SASEGT come from the germline V gene. V lost 5 bases and J 1 base, leaving 14 bases between the germline ends. CDR3 nucleotide sequence: TGTGCCAGCAGTCGACTGTCCAGGGTCCAAGAGACCCAGTACTTC. Translation: CASSRLSRVQETQYF.

The V and J genes are TRBV27 and TRBJ2-3; 7 nucleotides match TRBD2. CDR1 MNHEY and CDR2 SMNVEV come from the germline V gene (reference sequence). V was pared by 4 bases and J by 3 bases, with 7 bases of the junction left unmatched. The CDR3 runs 15 residues. The CDR3 protein is CASSSMGLKTDTQYF. CDR3 sequence (DNA): TGTGCCAGCAGTTCTATGGGACTAAAGACAGATACGCAGTATTTT.

V and J are TRBV20-1 and TRBJ2-7; tentatively, D is TRBD2 (6 bases). The CDR3 consists of 12 residues. Germline loops: CDR1 DFQATT, CDR2 SNEGSKA (reference sequence). The V gene lost 6 bases and the J gene lost 2 bases, with 11 bases spanning the gap. As DNA, the CDR3 is TGCAGTGCCGGGGAGGACCCCTACGAGCAGTACTTC. Residues: CSAGEDPYEQYF.

V is TRBV2 and J is TRBJ1-5, with D unclear. V was trimmed by 5 bases and J by 0 bases, leaving 8 bases between them. Germline CDR1 is SNHLY and CDR2 is FYNNEI. CDR3 length equals 14 residues. The CDR3 loop is CASSLQPSNQPQHF. CDR3 nucleotides: TGTGCCAGCAGTTTACAGCCTAGCAATCAGCCCCAGCATTTT.

The chain employs TRBV20-1 and TRBJ2-7; 9 bases agree with TRBD2. The CDR3 is made up of 13 amino acids. V shed 7 bases, J shed 4 bases, and the junction held 8 bases outside the gene matches. Germline CDR1 DFQATT, CDR2 SNEGSKA (reference sequence). The CDR3 coding sequence is TGCAGTGTTATGACTAGCGGAATTTACGAGCAGTACTTC. As protein: CSVMTSGIYEQYF.

This clonotype was seen a few times. V gene TRBV4-1 combines with J gene TRBJ1-2; weak D call: TRBD1 (5 bases). Trimming removed 1 base at V and 3 bases at J, with 9 bases between. This CDR3 region has 14 residues. Per germline, CDR1 MGHRA and CDR2 YSYEKL. The CDR3 protein is CASSQGAGHYGYTF. In nucleotides, the CDR3 is TGCGCCAGCAGCCAAGGGGCAGGGCACTATGGCTACACCTTC.